This T cell receptor beta chain was profiled in a study of cytomegalovirus exposure and HLA in healthy donors. The overall study: A data release that came early held 75 million to 85 million unique TCRs from HLA-typed donors. Study-wide results and caveats: In a later analysis, compared with equally common non-associated chains, HLA-associated beta chains were more expanded. Later analysis identified a missense DCLRE1C variant that was linked to TCR beta V- and J-gene trimming. Earlier analysis yielded a pattern in which most TCR beta V segments were productive about 90% or about 30% of the time.

The CDR3 sequence is 16 residues long. Germline CDR1 SGHRS, CDR2 YFSETQ. Unmatched junction bases numbered 12, after V lost 2 bases and J lost 10 bases. In the PCR, 60 Vbeta and 13 Jbeta primers were used. Produced via immunoSEQ multiplex PCR; TCRdb's table is partial and in-frame only. Of around 150,000 clones listed, roughly three quarters are singletons. As to this clone: The antigen is undetermined.

Sequenced sample: PBMCs. V is TRBV5-1 and J is TRBJ1-1, with 12 bases that match TRBD1. This TCR was recovered from a woman in her 40s in good health and CMV-seronegative. This CDR3 is CASSFSGTGGIGGAFF. Here the CDR3 DNA reads TGCGCCAGCAGCTTTTCCGGGACAGGGGGCATAGGGGGAGCTTTCTTT.